Following are 17 T cell receptor beta chains from one sample sequenced in a study of spatial heterogeneity in lung cancer. The sample's time point: blood at routine non-recurrence follow-up after resection. TCRdb reprocessed the 5' RACE reads with MiXCR, giving one entry per CDR3 protein. The sample contains about 70,000 distinct CDR3 sequences, roughly 9% of which appear only once. Here the sequenced sample was PBMCs, taken at follow-up. These receptors came from a female donor with early-stage non-small cell lung cancer.

This clonotype has a count of ten or more. The chain employs TRBV28 and TRBJ1-5; TRBD1 is a possible D gene (5 bases). The V end was cut by 2 bases, the J end by 6 bases, with 17 bases between. CDR1 is MDHEN, CDR2 SYDVKM, per germline. The length of the CDR3 is 16 residues. The CDR3 DNA reads TGTGCCAGCAGTTTAGGGGGTGCAAGGCCCGGTCAGCCCCAGCATTTT. Translated, it gives CASSLGGARPGQPQHF.

This clonotype was seen at least ten times. This chain links TRBV7-9 with TRBJ2-7; D possibly matches TRBD1 or TRBD2 (5 bases each). The CDR3 is 14 residues long. The germline V and J ends were trimmed by 2 bases and 5 bases, with 13 bases remaining between them. Germline V gene lookup returns CDR1 SEHNR and CDR2 FQNEAQ (reference sequence). The CDR3 protein is CASSLSGATDEQYF. Written as DNA, the CDR3 is TGTGCCAGCAGCTTATCCGGGGCGACTGACGAGCAGTACTTC.

This clonotype was recorded at least ten times. This chain connects TRBV29-1 to TRBJ2-6; TRBD1 is a possible D gene (5 bases). CDR1 SQVTM and CDR2 ANQGSEA come from the germline V gene. Trimming took 1 base from V and 4 from J, leaving 14 bases between them. CDR3 length equals 16 residues. The DNA of the CDR3 is TGCAGCGTTGAAGGAGTAGTTGGGGCCGGGGCCAACGTCCTGACTTTC. The encoded protein is CSVEGVVGAGANVLTF.

This chain uses TRBV3-1 with TRBJ2-7; D not certain. V dropped 2 bases and J dropped 6 bases, with 8 bases sitting between them. The CDR3 is 12 residues long. Germline assignment: CDR1 LGHDT and CDR2 YNNKEL (reference sequence). In DNA, the CDR3 is TGTGCCAGCAGCCAATCCGTAATCGAGCAGTACTTC. This encodes CASSQSVIEQYF.

This clonotype was counted many times. The chain couples TRBV5-1 to TRBJ1-1, with 7 bases matching TRBD1. With 4 bases clipped from V and 4 bases from J, the junction kept 7 bases outside the gene matches. CDR1 is SGHRS, CDR2 YFSETQ, per germline. The CDR3 length is 14 residues. The CDR3, as DNA: TGCGCCAGCAGCCAGCCGACAGGGATCACTGAAGCTTTCTTT. It specifies CASSQPTGITEAFF.

The CDR3 coding sequence is TGTGCGCTTCGGTTTGGTTCAGGGAACACTGAAGCTTTCTTT. Translated, it gives CALRFGSGNTEAFF. The J gene is TRBJ1-1, the V gene TRBV6-1; unclear D gene. Germline V gene sequence: CDR1 MNHNS, CDR2 SASEGT. This CDR3 is built from 14 residues.

There are many counts of this clonotype. The V call is TRBV6-5, the J call TRBJ2-1, with 9 positions matching TRBD2. Germline CDR1 reads MNHEY; CDR2 reads SVGAGI. This CDR3 has 13 residues. V lost 6 bases, J lost 10 bases, and 7 bases stayed unmatched. The CDR3 loop is CASSSPSGTEQFF. In DNA form, the CDR3 reads TGTGCCAGCAGCTCCCCTAGCGGGACGGAGCAGTTCTTC.

With respect to this clonotype: This may be a read error: a much more frequent sequence differs by one nucleotide. The chain combines TRBV5-4 with TRBJ2-7; TRBD1 aligns across 8 bases. The CDR3 is 17 residues long. The germline V gene has CDR1 SGHNT and CDR2 YYREEE (reference sequence). CDR3 amino acids: CVSSLAARQGLGREQYF. The CDR3 DNA reads TGTGTCAGCAGCTTGGCGGCCCGACAGGGGTTGGGTCGCGAGCAGTACTTC.

The genes are TRBV29-1 and TRBJ1-1, with D tentatively TRBD1 (6 bases). This CDR3 spans 14 amino acids. The V gene's germline CDR1 is SQVTM and CDR2 ANQGSEA. The ends were cut back, 5 bases at V and 1 base at J, with 14 bases in the middle. The CDR3 here is CSVRPSGENTEAFF. In DNA, the CDR3 is TGCAGCGTTCGACCCTCAGGGGAGAACACTGAAGCTTTCTTT. The full variable domain, rest sourced from reference TRBV29-1 and TRBJ1-1, is SAVISQKPSRDICQRGTSLTIQCQVDSQVTMMFWYRQQPGQSLTLIATANQGSEATYESGFVIDKFPISRPNLTFSTLTVSNMSPEDSSIYLCSVRPSGENTEAFFGQGTRLTVV.

This clonotype was detected ten times or more. This chain uses TRBV4-2 with TRBJ1-6; D may be TRBD1 (6 bases). The CDR3 sequence is 15 residues long. V was clipped by 1 base and J by 9 bases, with 13 bases between them. Germline values: CDR1 LGHNA, CDR2 YNFKEQ. The CDR3, as DNA: TGTGCCAGCAGCCAAGTGACGGGGGCCGGTTCACCCCTCCACTTT. Protein sequence: CASSQVTGAGSPLHF.

With respect to this clonotype: This may arise from a read error, as a much more abundant clone is one base away. It is likely a read error, because the conserved phenylalanine at the end of the CDR3 is missing. V gene TRBV30 combines with J gene TRBJ2-7; D gene ambiguous. This CDR3 is built from 11 residues. V gave up 3 bases and J gave up 6 bases, with 9 bases separating them. Germline loops: CDR1 GTSNPN, CDR2 SVGIG (reference sequence). CDR3 loop: CAWSAAREQYY. CDR3 nucleotides: TGTGCCTGGAGCGCCGCTCGCGAGCAGTACTAC.

This clonotype was seen ten or more times. The chain couples TRBV28 to TRBJ1-2; D gene unclear. The CDR3 is 12 amino acids. V dropped 3 bases and J dropped 4 bases, with 6 bases sitting between them. CDR1 and CDR2 (germline): MDHEN, SYDVKM. CDR3 sequence: CASSFGGYGYTF. The CDR3 DNA follows: TGTGCCAGCAGTTTCGGCGGCTATGGCTACACCTTC.

This clonotype came up many times. This CDR3 reads CASSVAGGNSPLHF. The CDR3, as DNA: TGTGCCAGCAGCGTAGCAGGGGGCAATTCACCCCTCCACTTT. The V call is TRBV9, the J call TRBJ1-6, with 8 bases lining up with TRBD1. V lost 0 bases, J lost 7 bases, and 0 bases stayed unmatched. The germline gives CDR1 SGDLS, CDR2 YYNGEE. This CDR3 spans 14 amino acids.

This clonotype has at least ten counts. The gene calls are TRBV29-1 and TRBJ2-6; no reliable D call. The CDR3 extends over 11 amino acids. Trimming removed 6 bases from V and 5 bases from J, with 5 bases in between. Germline assignment: CDR1 SQVTM and CDR2 ANQGSEA. CDR3 region: CSVWWANVLTF. CDR3 sequence (DNA): TGCAGCGTATGGTGGGCCAACGTCCTGACTTTC.

J is TRBJ1-2 and V is TRBV6-2 or TRBV6-3, with TRBD1 as a possible D gene (5 bases). CDR3 length: 12 residues. Germline V CDR1 and CDR2: MNHEY, SVGEGT. The CDR3 nucleotides read TGTGTCACAGGACGTCTAAACTATGGCTACACCTTC. Translating it yields CVTGRLNYGYTF.

Many counts were recorded for this clonotype. This rearrangement joins TRBV10-3 to TRBJ1-2; weak D call: TRBD1 (6 bases). The CDR3 extends over 14 amino acids. The V gene's germline CDR1 is ENHRY and CDR2 SYGVKD. V lost 5 bases and J lost 1, with 11 bases in between. As DNA, the CDR3 is TGTGCCATCAGTACAGGGTTTGGTAACTATGGCTACACCTTC. It is translated as CAISTGFGNYGYTF.

This clonotype was detected many times. The rearrangement uses TRBV28 and TRBJ1-2; D unresolved. Between the trimmed V and J ends, which lost 5 bases and 2 bases, there was a span of 6 bases. This CDR3 is built from 12 residues. The germline CDR1 and CDR2 sequences are MDHEN and SYDVKM. The CDR3 protein is CASSGSNYGYTF. The DNA of the CDR3 is TGTGCCAGCAGTGGAAGCAACTATGGCTACACCTTC.